This T cell receptor (beta chain) originates from a study of T cell clonotyping in hematopoietic cell transplantation. CDR1 is SGHAT, CDR2 FQNNGV, per germline. CDR3 length: 11 amino acids. The V gene lost 4 bases and the J gene lost 2 bases, with 1 base spanning the gap. Noted time point: recipient sample about 28 days before transplant, after cytoreduction. Some clones are missing from TCRdb's copy, which holds only in-frame ones; the method was immunoSEQ multiplex PCR. Of about 36,000 clones in the sample, over 85% were seen once. The gene calls are TRBV11-2 and TRBJ2-3; no definite D call. Sequencing used peripheral blood mononuclear cells, obtained before stem cell transplant. This sequence was found in a man in his forties with chronic myeloid leukemia. Some clones in this sample may be carry-over from other donors' samples. The CDR3 protein is CASSYTDTQYF. The CDR3 DNA reads as TGTGCCAGCAGCTACACAGATACGCAGTATTTT.